A selection of T cell receptor beta chains follows, all from one sample in a study of blood T cell repertoires in COVID-19. Data came from immunoSEQ multiplex PCR; TCRdb stores just in-frame clones and leaves some out. The table has around 260,000 clones, 80% to 90% seen once; the top ten hold about 1.6%. Specimen: peripheral blood. These receptors all come from a woman aged 40 to 55 who had recovered from COVID-19. Both conserved end residues are part of each CDR3.

V gene,CDR3 length,J gene,CDR3 protein
TRBV5-1,13,TRBJ1-2,CASSPGQGGGYTF
TRBV4-2,17,TRBJ2-1,CASSQDTQRGGLNEQFF
TRBV6-5,14,TRBJ1-1,CASSWYGSPSEAFF
TRBV5-4,17,TRBJ2-7,CASSPRVNSGGTYEQYF
TRBV10-1,14,TRBJ2-2,CASSDGTGTGELFF
TRBV5-1,15,TRBJ2-7,CASSSMSARGLEQYF
TRBV18,21,TRBJ2-6,CASSLLVSNRESPSGANVLTF
TRBV24-1,15,TRBJ2-5,CATSDTGPGEETQYF
TRBV10-3,15,TRBJ1-4,CATRQGASLYEKLFF
TRBV7-8,13,TRBJ1-2,CASSLRGWNGYTF
TRBV10-3,14,TRBJ2-5,CAISASGGMETQYF
TRBV4-1,18,TRBJ1-4,CASSQAGTTGQGNEKLFF
TRBV5-1,14,TRBJ1-1,CASSSGAGRLEAFF
TRBV25-1,15,TRBJ2-2,CASSDRQGFTGELFF
TRBV7-2,16,TRBJ1-3,CASSLVGSPSGNTIYF
TRBV12-3/TRBV12-4,13,TRBJ2-2,CASSTTGTGELFF
TRBV30,12,TRBJ1-2,CAWRRVDYGYTF
TRBV12-3/TRBV12-4,12,TRBJ1-2,CASSHTGNGYTF
TRBV5-1,16,TRBJ1-4,CASSLAPGTEDEKLFF
TRBV4-2,13,TRBJ2-1,CASSQGTGNEQFF
TRBV6-5,14,TRBJ1-2,CASSSTQGNYGYTF
TRBV10-3,16,TRBJ2-3,CAISESRGYAVDTQYF
TRBV19,10,TRBJ1-1,CASSDRGPPF
TRBV7-7,12,TRBJ2-5,CASNAPGETQYF
TRBV3-1/TRBV3-2,15,TRBJ1-2,CASSHVWTGNYGYTF
TRBV29-1,14,TRBJ1-1,CSVASTGENTEAFF
TRBV7-9,16,TRBJ1-5,CASSPLGHSSNQPQHF
TRBV3-1/TRBV3-2,14,TRBJ1-2,CASSHPPGGYGYTF
TRBV7-2,13,TRBJ2-5,CASSFGDLAAQYF
TRBV3-1/TRBV3-2,18,TRBJ1-2,CASSQVRDRVLGNYGYTF
TRBV6-5,13,TRBJ1-5,CASRGTGNQPQHF
TRBV7-9,17,TRBJ1-6,CASSPVSRQSGNSPLHF
TRBV11-2,12,TRBJ2-1,CASSPRFSEQFF
TRBV5-1,13,TRBJ2-7,CASNRQGDYEQYF
TRBV3-1/TRBV3-2,14,TRBJ1-3,CASSLQGAGNTIYF
TRBV5-1,18,TRBJ2-7,CASREEGPGLGFYHEQYF
TRBV4-3,17,TRBJ2-3,CASSQDGTSGEEDTQYF
TRBV5-5,12,TRBJ2-1,CASSLQDKGQFF
TRBV7-9,15,TRBJ1-2,CASTLTKGAGYGYTF
TRBV4-3,14,TRBJ1-2,CASSQGHLNYGYTF
TRBV7-9,15,TRBJ1-2,CASSLPAADYYGYTF
TRBV7-9,17,TRBJ1-5,CASSRTFGTGGNQPQHF
TRBV5-1,15,TRBJ2-2,CASSSTRINTGELFF
TRBV24-1,14,TRBJ1-2,CATSDSDRNYGYTF
TRBV5-6,14,TRBJ1-3,CASSQHGVGNTIYF
TRBV9,22,TRBJ1-2,CASSLGQGRGSKRKTPNYGYTF
TRBV7-8,16,TRBJ1-1,CASRELPGQGGTEAFF
TRBV5-1,14,TRBJ1-2,CASSLETGPGGYTF
TRBV7-2,14,TRBJ1-3,CASGQGGSGNTIYF
TRBV5-4,13,TRBJ1-3,CASSAGQGGTIYF
TRBV30,11,TRBJ2-2,CAWRELGELFF